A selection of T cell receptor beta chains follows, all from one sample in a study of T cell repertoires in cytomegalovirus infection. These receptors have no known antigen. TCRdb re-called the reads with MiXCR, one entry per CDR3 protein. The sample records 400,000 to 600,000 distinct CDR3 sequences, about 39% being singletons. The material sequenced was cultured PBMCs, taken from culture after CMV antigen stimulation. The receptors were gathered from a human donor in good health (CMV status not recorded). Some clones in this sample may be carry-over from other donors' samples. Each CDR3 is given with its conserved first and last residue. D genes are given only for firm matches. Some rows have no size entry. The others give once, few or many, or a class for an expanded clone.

CDR3 DNA: TGTGCCAGCAGCTTACAACCTAGCGGGAGTTCTGGGGAGCTGTTTTTT
CDR3 protein: CASSLQPSGSSGELFF
J gene: TRBJ2-2
V gene: TRBV7-9
clone size: -
D gene: TRBD2

CDR3 DNA: TGCAGTGCTAGTGTAGATACGCAGTATTTT
CDR3 protein: CSASVDTQYF
J gene: TRBJ2-3
V gene: TRBV20-1
clone size: -
D gene: -

CDR3 DNA: TGTGCCAGCAGTTTACCCGGACAGCCCCAGCATTTT
CDR3 protein: CASSLPGQPQHF
J gene: TRBJ1-5
V gene: TRBV6-1
clone size: -
D gene: -

CDR3 DNA: TGTGCCAGCGCACTCCGTACCCGGGACAGGGGGCTTAATGAGCAGTTCTTC
CDR3 protein: CASALRTRDRGLNEQFF
J gene: TRBJ2-1
V gene: TRBV7-8
clone size: few
D gene: TRBD1

CDR3 DNA: TGTGCCAGCAGTTTCGAACGTTCCCTCCATGAGCAGTTCTTC
CDR3 protein: CASSFERSLHEQFF
J gene: TRBJ2-1
V gene: TRBV12-3/TRBV12-4
clone size: few
D gene: -

CDR3 DNA: TGTGCCAGCAGCTTAGGTCGTAGGGTGGAACCAGCCTACGAGCAGTACTTC
CDR3 protein: CASSLGRRVEPAYEQYF
J gene: TRBJ2-7
V gene: TRBV11-2
clone size: few
D gene: -

CDR3 DNA: TGTGCCAGCAGCGCAGAAGGGACTCTGCACAATGAGCAGTTCTTC
CDR3 protein: CASSAEGTLHNEQFF
J gene: TRBJ2-1
V gene: TRBV7-2
clone size: few
D gene: -

CDR3 DNA: TGCGCCAGCAGCCAAGGGGGCGCGAGTAGTGAGCAGTTCTTC
CDR3 protein: CASSQGGASSEQFF
J gene: TRBJ2-1
V gene: TRBV4-3
clone size: -
D gene: -

CDR3 DNA: TGTGCCACGGCCCTGGACGGAACTAGCGCAGATACGCAGTATTTT
CDR3 protein: CATALDGTSADTQYF
J gene: TRBJ2-3
V gene: TRBV15
clone size: -
D gene: TRBD2

CDR3 DNA: TGTGCCAGCAGCTTATACGGGGGAAGGGCGCAGTTCTTC
CDR3 protein: CASSLYGGRAQFF
J gene: TRBJ2-1
V gene: TRBV7-2
clone size: -
D gene: -

CDR3 DNA: TGTGCCAGTAACGACAGGCGGGATCAGCCCCAGCATTTT
CDR3 protein: CASNDRRDQPQHF
J gene: TRBJ1-5
V gene: TRBV19
clone size: -
D gene: -

CDR3 DNA: TGTGCCAGCTCACCACCATCGGGACGAAATAATTCACCCCTCCACTTT
CDR3 protein: CASSPPSGRNNSPLHF
J gene: TRBJ1-6
V gene: TRBV18
clone size: -
D gene: -

CDR3 DNA: TGCAGTGCTGAGAAGGTTGGGACAGTTTATAATTCACCCCTCCACTTT
CDR3 protein: CSAEKVGTVYNSPLHF
J gene: TRBJ1-6
V gene: TRBV20-1
clone size: few
D gene: TRBD1

CDR3 DNA: TGCGCCAGCAGCCGTCCCGCCGGGGGGGCGACGAACACTGAAGCTTTCTTT
CDR3 protein: CASSRPAGGATNTEAFF
J gene: TRBJ1-1
V gene: TRBV5-1
clone size: -
D gene: -

CDR3 DNA: TGCAGTGCGGTCCCGGATTCGAGAAACGAGCAGTACTTC
CDR3 protein: CSAVPDSRNEQYF
J gene: TRBJ2-7
V gene: TRBV20-1
clone size: -
D gene: -

CDR3 DNA: TGTGCCAGCAGTCCCCCGGGGGTGGAAGAATCACCCCTCCACTTT
CDR3 protein: CASSPPGVEESPLHF
J gene: TRBJ1-6
V gene: TRBV6-1
clone size: -
D gene: -

CDR3 DNA: TGCAGTGCTAGAGCTAGCGGGAGAAGTGGTTCGCAGGAGACCCAGTACTTC
CDR3 protein: CSARASGRSGSQETQYF
J gene: TRBJ2-5
V gene: TRBV20-1
clone size: -
D gene: TRBD2

CDR3 DNA: TGTGCCAGCAGCCTCTCGGGGCTGGGCACAGATACGCAGTATTTT
CDR3 protein: CASSLSGLGTDTQYF
J gene: TRBJ2-3
V gene: TRBV7-2
clone size: few
D gene: -

CDR3 DNA: TGTGCCAGCAGCTTAGCGGTCGGGGCCTACGAGCAGTACTTC
CDR3 protein: CASSLAVGAYEQYF
J gene: TRBJ2-7
V gene: TRBV7-2
clone size: -
D gene: -

CDR3 DNA: TGTGCCAGCAGCCAAATGAACTACGAGCAGTACTTC
CDR3 protein: CASSQMNYEQYF
J gene: TRBJ2-7
V gene: TRBV3-1
clone size: few
D gene: -

CDR3 DNA: TGCAGCGTAACCTCGGACAGGCCCCTCTACGAGCAGTACTTC
CDR3 protein: CSVTSDRPLYEQYF
J gene: TRBJ2-7
V gene: TRBV29-1
clone size: few
D gene: TRBD1

CDR3 DNA: TGTGCCAGCAGCCGACCTCCCGGACTAGCGGGGAAGAGGGATGAGCAGTTCTTC
CDR3 protein: CASSRPPGLAGKRDEQFF
J gene: TRBJ2-1
V gene: TRBV11-2
clone size: -
D gene: TRBD2

CDR3 DNA: TGTGCCAGCAGCTTAGGGGAGGTGGGGAATCAGCCCCAGCATTTT
CDR3 protein: CASSLGEVGNQPQHF
J gene: TRBJ1-5
V gene: TRBV7-9
clone size: few
D gene: -

CDR3 DNA: TGTGCCAGCAGCCTACGGCGTAGGAACGCCGGGGAGCTGTTTTTT
CDR3 protein: CASSLRRRNAGELFF
J gene: TRBJ2-2
V gene: TRBV3-1
clone size: once
D gene: -

CDR3 DNA: TGTGCCAGCAGCCAAGGAGCACGCAACTTTCAGCCCCAGCATTTT
CDR3 protein: CASSQGARNFQPQHF
J gene: TRBJ1-5
V gene: TRBV16
clone size: once
D gene: -

CDR3 DNA: TGTGCCAGCATCGAATGGGGGCAGGTTCGGACTAATGAGCAGTTCTTC
CDR3 protein: CASIEWGQVRTNEQFF
J gene: TRBJ2-1
V gene: TRBV6-2/TRBV6-3
clone size: -
D gene: -

CDR3 DNA: TGTGCCAGCTGGGGCCCATCCGACAGGCGCCCGAGAGCTTTCTTT
CDR3 protein: CASWGPSDRRPRAFF
J gene: TRBJ1-1
V gene: TRBV6-2/TRBV6-3
clone size: -
D gene: -

CDR3 DNA: TGTGCCAGCTCGGCTCGCGGGAGGTACGAGCAGTACTTC
CDR3 protein: CASSARGRYEQYF
J gene: TRBJ2-7
V gene: TRBV18
clone size: -
D gene: TRBD2

CDR3 DNA: TGCGCCAGCAGCACCACTGGGCAGGGGGGGAGAACTGAAGCTTTCTTT
CDR3 protein: CASSTTGQGGRTEAFF
J gene: TRBJ1-1
V gene: TRBV4-1
clone size: -
D gene: TRBD1

CDR3 DNA: TGTGCCAGCAGTGAAGCGCTAAAGCCCCAGCATTTT
CDR3 protein: CASSEALKPQHF
J gene: TRBJ1-5
V gene: TRBV2
clone size: -
D gene: -

CDR3 DNA: TGTGCCATCAGCCCGGGACAGCCAAATGAAAAACTGTTTTTT
CDR3 protein: CAISPGQPNEKLFF
J gene: TRBJ1-4
V gene: TRBV10-3
clone size: -
D gene: TRBD1

CDR3 DNA: TGTGCCAGCAGTTACCTTGGCAGGAACACTGAAGCTTTCTTT
CDR3 protein: CASSYLGRNTEAFF
J gene: TRBJ1-1
V gene: TRBV6-2/TRBV6-3
clone size: few
D gene: -

CDR3 DNA: TGCAGTGCAAAGAGACAGGGACCTAATTCACCCCTCCACTTT
CDR3 protein: CSAKRQGPNSPLHF
J gene: TRBJ1-6
V gene: TRBV20-1
clone size: -
D gene: TRBD1

CDR3 DNA: TGTGCCAGCAGTTACTGGGTCGGCGACACTGAAGCTTTCTTT
CDR3 protein: CASSYWVGDTEAFF
J gene: TRBJ1-1
V gene: TRBV6-5
clone size: -
D gene: -

CDR3 DNA: TGTGCTAGTGGTTTGGGAAACACAGATACGCAGTATTTT
CDR3 protein: CASGLGNTDTQYF
J gene: TRBJ2-3
V gene: TRBV12-5
clone size: -
D gene: -

CDR3 DNA: TGTGCCACCCTGGGCACCGGGGACGAGCAGTACTTC
CDR3 protein: CATLGTGDEQYF
J gene: TRBJ2-7
V gene: TRBV6-5
clone size: -
D gene: -

CDR3 DNA: TGTGCCAGCAGCCCGGCCCTGGCGGGAGTTTCCTACGAGCAGTACTTC
CDR3 protein: CASSPALAGVSYEQYF
J gene: TRBJ2-7
V gene: TRBV6-6
clone size: few
D gene: TRBD2

CDR3 DNA: TGTGCCAGCACCCCCGGGGAACAATCCTACGAGCAGTACTTC
CDR3 protein: CASTPGEQSYEQYF
J gene: TRBJ2-7
V gene: TRBV5-4
clone size: -
D gene: -

CDR3 DNA: TGTGCCAGCAGTCCGACAGGTTTGACTGAAGCTTTCTTT
CDR3 protein: CASSPTGLTEAFF
J gene: TRBJ1-1
V gene: TRBV12-3/TRBV12-4
clone size: -
D gene: -

CDR3 DNA: TGTGCCAGCAGCTCCACAAAGCGGGAGGGCCCCCTCGAGCAGTACTTC
CDR3 protein: CASSSTKREGPLEQYF
J gene: TRBJ2-7
V gene: TRBV7-2
clone size: many
D gene: TRBD2

CDR3 DNA: TGTGCCAGCACACACCACAGGCCCCGGGGGACCCAGTACTTC
CDR3 protein: CASTHHRPRGTQYF
J gene: TRBJ2-5
V gene: TRBV27
clone size: -
D gene: -

CDR3 DNA: TGTGCCAGCAGTTACGGTGGTGGCTACACCTTC
CDR3 protein: CASSYGGGYTF
J gene: TRBJ1-2
V gene: TRBV6-2/TRBV6-3
clone size: -
D gene: -

CDR3 DNA: TGTGCCAGCAGCCCAAGGTGGGACACCGGGGAGCTGTTTTTT
CDR3 protein: CASSPRWDTGELFF
J gene: TRBJ2-2
V gene: TRBV7-6
clone size: -
D gene: -

CDR3 DNA: TGTGCCAGTAGGACATCGACAGTTAGCACAGATACGCAGTATTTT
CDR3 protein: CASRTSTVSTDTQYF
J gene: TRBJ2-3
V gene: TRBV19
clone size: -
D gene: -

CDR3 DNA: TGTGCCAGCAGTCATAGAGGGACCCAGTACTTC
CDR3 protein: CASSHRGTQYF
J gene: TRBJ2-5
V gene: TRBV6-2/TRBV6-3
clone size: -
D gene: -

CDR3 DNA: TGTGCCAGCAGCTCCTACCCACAAGAGACCCAGTACTTC
CDR3 protein: CASSSYPQETQYF
J gene: TRBJ2-5
V gene: TRBV7-2
clone size: few
D gene: -

CDR3 DNA: TGTGCCAGCAGCCCAGGACTAGCGGGCCTGAGCTCCTACAATGAGCAGTTCTTC
CDR3 protein: CASSPGLAGLSSYNEQFF
J gene: TRBJ2-1
V gene: TRBV7-2
clone size: few
D gene: TRBD2

CDR3 DNA: TGTGCCAGCAGCCGCTACAGGGGGCAGACCTACGAGCAGTACTTC
CDR3 protein: CASSRYRGQTYEQYF
J gene: TRBJ2-7
V gene: TRBV7-6
clone size: -
D gene: TRBD1

CDR3 DNA: TGTGCCAGCAGCTTACAGAGCGGACCAGATACGCAGTATTTT
CDR3 protein: CASSLQSGPDTQYF
J gene: TRBJ2-3
V gene: TRBV7-9
clone size: -
D gene: -

CDR3 DNA: TGTGCCAGCAGCTTAGTCCCGGGGCGGGTTAATTCACCCCTCCACTTT
CDR3 protein: CASSLVPGRVNSPLHF
J gene: TRBJ1-6
V gene: TRBV7-2
clone size: -
D gene: -

CDR3 DNA: TGTGCCAGCAGTTGGGTACCCGGAGGGGTTGAGCAGTTCTTC
CDR3 protein: CASSWVPGGVEQFF
J gene: TRBJ2-1
V gene: TRBV12-3/TRBV12-4
clone size: -
D gene: -

CDR3 DNA: TGTGCCAGCGACAGGGGCGACCTCGCCACGACCAATGAGCAGTTCTTC
CDR3 protein: CASDRGDLATTNEQFF
J gene: TRBJ2-1
V gene: TRBV2
clone size: -
D gene: TRBD1

CDR3 DNA: TGTGCCAGCAGCCACGTTAGCGGGGAGGTGTACGAGCAGTACTTC
CDR3 protein: CASSHVSGEVYEQYF
J gene: TRBJ2-7
V gene: TRBV7-2
clone size: many
D gene: TRBD2

CDR3 DNA: TGTGCCAGCAGCCCTCGGGACACCTTGGGCGATACGCAGTATTTT
CDR3 protein: CASSPRDTLGDTQYF
J gene: TRBJ2-3
V gene: TRBV5-4
clone size: few
D gene: -

CDR3 DNA: TGCAGTGCTCGATTAGCCGGGAATTTCTATGGCTACACCTTC
CDR3 protein: CSARLAGNFYGYTF
J gene: TRBJ1-2
V gene: TRBV20-1
clone size: few
D gene: -

CDR3 DNA: TGTGCCAGCAGCACAGGGGGATTGACCTACGAGCAGTACTTC
CDR3 protein: CASSTGGLTYEQYF
J gene: TRBJ2-7
V gene: TRBV12-3/TRBV12-4
clone size: -
D gene: TRBD1

CDR3 DNA: TGTGCCAGCAGCCCCCGGGCAGCTTACACCGGGGAGCTGTTTTTT
CDR3 protein: CASSPRAAYTGELFF
J gene: TRBJ2-2
V gene: TRBV7-2
clone size: few
D gene: -

CDR3 DNA: TGTGCCAGTAGTGGGGCCCAGTTTTACAATGAGCAGTTCTTC
CDR3 protein: CASSGAQFYNEQFF
J gene: TRBJ2-1
V gene: TRBV19
clone size: few
D gene: -

CDR3 DNA: TGTGCCAGCAGTAGCAGACGTGTAGCGGGGGGCGGGGCAGATACGCAGTATTTT
CDR3 protein: CASSSRRVAGGGADTQYF
J gene: TRBJ2-3
V gene: TRBV12-3/TRBV12-4
clone size: -
D gene: TRBD2